A single sample gave rise to the 29 T cell receptor beta chains below, sequenced in a study of blood T cell repertoires in COVID-19. TCRdb's copy holds only in-frame clones and misses some; the assay was immunoSEQ multiplex PCR. This table has around 120,000 clones, 65% to 85% appearing once. The material sequenced was peripheral blood. These receptors were obtained from a man older than 75 with active or convalescent COVID-19.

J is TRBJ2-5 and V is TRBV12-3 or TRBV12-4; D perhaps matches TRBD1 (6 bases). The V end lost 6 bases, the J end lost 7 bases, and 15 bases lay between the germline ends. The CDR3 is made up of 13 amino acids. The CDR3 DNA follows: TGTGCCAGCAGCCTGGGACATTTCGGGACCCAGTACTTC. The encoded protein is CASSLGHFGTQYF.

The CDR3 sequence is CAWSGGTGYEQYF. CDR3 nucleotide sequence: TGTGCCTGGAGTGGAGGGACAGGCTACGAGCAGTACTTC. This chain joins TRBV30 and TRBJ2-7; TRBD1 agrees at 8 bases. Germline V gives CDR1 GTSNPN, CDR2 SVGIG (reference sequence). This CDR3 comprises 13 residues. J lost 3 bases, V lost 1 base, and 2 bases had no gene match.

The chain is built from TRBV7-2 and TRBJ2-5; D not certain. The V end lost 3 bases, the J end lost 5 bases, and 10 bases lay between the germline ends. Germline CDR1 and CDR2: SGHTA and FQGNSA. This CDR3 comprises 13 residues. The CDR3 loop reads CASSFERRETQYF. DNA for the CDR3: TGTGCCAGCAGCTTCGAGCGAAGGGAGACCCAGTACTTC.

This chain links TRBV6-2 or TRBV6-3 with TRBJ2-5; D is ambiguous. V lost 4 bases and J lost 7, with 4 bases in between. The CDR3 spans 10 residues. CDR1 is MNHEY and CDR2 is SVGEGT in the germline V gene. The CDR3 protein is CASSLVTQYF. CDR3 sequence (DNA): TGTGCCAGCAGTTTAGTGACCCAGTACTTC.

This sequence joins TRBV25-1 and TRBJ2-2; perhaps TRBD2 as D (7 bases). Deletions cut 7 bases from V and 5 bases from J, with 14 bases between. Per germline, CDR1 MGHDK and CDR2 SYGVNS. There are 14 residues in the CDR3. CDR3 in amino acids: CASTQGGVTGELFF. CDR3 DNA: TGTGCCAGCACCCAAGGGGGGGTTACCGGGGAGCTGTTTTTT. Together with reference TRBV25-1 and TRBJ2-2, the CDR3 gives the full variable domain: EADIYQTPRYLVIGTGKKITLECSQTMGHDKMYWYQQDPGMELHLIHYSYGVNSTEKGDLSSESTVSRIRTEHFPLTLESARPSHTSQYLCASTQGGVTGELFFGEGSRLTVL.

This clone was observed once. The CDR3 reads CASSYPETYNEQFF. The CDR3 region has the DNA TGTGCCAGCAGTTACCCGGAGACCTACAATGAGCAGTTCTTC. V gene TRBV6-5 combines with J gene TRBJ2-1, with D unresolved. The CDR3 contains 14 residues. V lost 2 bases to trimming and J lost 2 bases, with 7 bases between them. Germline-derived CDR1 and CDR2 are MNHEY and SVGAGI.

The genes are TRBV5-1 and TRBJ2-7, with TRBD2 as a possible D gene (5 bases). V dropped 4 bases and J dropped 3 bases, with 14 bases sitting between them. CDR3 length: 14 amino acids. Germline CDR1 reads SGHRS; CDR2 reads YFSETQ. In nucleotides, the CDR3 is TGCGCCAGCAGCCGGTCCGGGGATAGCTACGAGCAGTACTTC. Translated, it gives CASSRSGDSYEQYF.

The chain couples TRBV9 to TRBJ1-1; possibly TRBD1 for D (5 bases). The CDR3 has 13 residues. Germline V gene data show CDR1 as SGDLS and CDR2 as YYNGEE. Trimming stripped 4 bases from V and 1 base from J, with 8 bases between. In nucleotides, the CDR3 is TGTGCCAGCAGCAATACAGGGAACACTGAAGCTTTCTTT. Protein: CASSNTGNTEAFF.

The genes are TRBV7-8 and TRBJ2-2, with a tentative D call TRBD1 (6 bases). The V end lost 0 bases, the J end lost 7 bases, and 9 bases lay between the germline ends. CDR3 length: 14 residues. Per the germline V gene, CDR1 is SGHVS and CDR2 is FQNEAQ. The CDR3 DNA reads as TGTGCCAGCAGCTTAGCAGGGGGTTACGGGGAGCTGTTTTTT. It specifies CASSLAGGYGELFF. The full variable domain, with the rest looked up from reference TRBV7-8 and TRBJ2-2, is GAGVSQSPRYKVAKRGQDVALRCDPISGHVSLFWYQQALGQGPEFLTYFQNEAQLDKSGLPSDRFFAERPEGSVSTLKIQRTQQEDSAVYLCASSLAGGYGELFFGEGSRLTVL.

The chain links TRBV7-9 to TRBJ1-1; no firm D call. Germline assignment: CDR1 SEHNR and CDR2 FQNEAQ (reference sequence). The CDR3 has 12 residues. V was clipped by 3 bases and J by 6 bases, with 8 bases between them. CDR3 sequence (DNA): TGTGCCAGCAGCTTCGGGTTCTCTGAAGCTTTCTTT. It codes for CASSFGFSEAFF.

The V and J genes are TRBV6-2 or TRBV6-3 and TRBJ2-1, with TRBD2 identical over 8 bases. The V segment lost 2 bases and the J segment 6 bases; nucleotides outside the gene matches: 12. This CDR3 is built from 17 residues. Germline CDR1 and CDR2: MNHEY and SVGEGT. The CDR3 reads CASSYKWGLGPGNEQFF. The CDR3 DNA reads TGTGCCAGCAGTTACAAATGGGGACTAGGCCCTGGCAATGAGCAGTTCTTC.

The CDR3 loop reads CASSPGQGNYGYTF. The CDR3 nucleotides read TGTGCCAGCAGCCCGGGACAGGGGAACTATGGCTACACCTTC. V is TRBV7-6 and J is TRBJ1-2, with 10 bases identical to TRBD1. The CDR3 loop spans 14 amino acids. Looked up from germline, CDR1 is SGHVS and CDR2 is FNYEAQ. V lost 5 bases and J lost 2; bases outside the gene matches: 2.

V is TRBV12-5 and J is TRBJ1-1; D unresolved. The CDR3 has 13 amino acids. In germline, CDR1 is LGHNT, CDR2 FRNRAP. The V end was cut by 5 bases, the J end by 4 bases, with 11 bases between. The chain's CDR3 is CASGAREGTEAFF. The CDR3 nucleotides read TGTGCTAGTGGTGCCCGGGAGGGCACTGAAGCTTTCTTT.

The rearrangement links TRBV7-9 to TRBJ1-4; no clear D gene. Germline V gene lookup returns CDR1 SEHNR and CDR2 FQNEAQ (reference sequence). The V end was cut by 9 bases, the J end by 12 bases, with 8 bases between. This CDR3 region has 9 residues. DNA for the CDR3: TGTGCCAGTGGGCCAGAACTGTTTTTT. Translating gives CASGPELFF.

The chain carries TRBV5-1 and TRBJ2-5; perhaps TRBD1 as D (6 bases). The CDR3 contains 14 residues. Germline loops: CDR1 SGHRS, CDR2 YFSETQ. V was trimmed by 4 bases and J by 4 bases, leaving 14 bases between them. The DNA of the CDR3 is TGCGCCAGCAGCGCTGTCGCAGGGGTAGAGACCCAGTACTTC. Translating it yields CASSAVAGVETQYF. Looking up the rest from reference TRBV5-1 and TRBJ2-5 gives the full variable domain: KAGVTQTPRYLIKTRGQQVTLSCSPISGHRSVSWYQQTPGQGLQFLFEYFSETQRNKGNFPGRFSGRQFSNSRSEMNVSTLELGDSALYLCASSAVAGVETQYFGPGTRLLVL.

CDR3 region: CASSPGYQETQYF. The CDR3 nucleotides are TGCGCCAGCAGCCCCGGGTACCAAGAGACCCAGTACTTC. The chain links TRBV5-1 to TRBJ2-5; D remains unclear. V lost 4 bases to trimming and J lost 0 bases, with 7 bases between them. The V gene's germline CDR1 is SGHRS and CDR2 YFSETQ. The CDR3 spans 13 residues.

The V gene is TRBV6-1, the J gene TRBJ2-3, with 10 nucleotides matching TRBD2. The CDR3 runs to 16 residues. Germline loops: CDR1 MNHNS, CDR2 SASEGT. V lost 3 bases to trimming and J lost 5 bases; unmatched junction nucleotides: 8. CDR3 sequence reads: CASSEEVAGGVDTQYF. CDR3 bases: TGTGCCAGCAGTGAGGAGGTAGCGGGGGGTGTAGATACGCAGTATTTT.

The rearrangement joins TRBV30 to TRBJ2-5; tentative D call: TRBD2 (5 bases). Per germline, CDR1 GTSNPN and CDR2 SVGIG (reference sequence). V was shortened by 3 bases and J by 2 bases, with 10 bases between the two germline ends. CDR3 length equals 13 residues. The CDR3 coding sequence is TGTGCCTGGAGAATCCGGGGTCAAGAGACCCAGTACTTC. It codes for CAWRIRGQETQYF. The whole variable domain, filled in from reference TRBV30 and TRBJ2-5, reads SQTIHQWPATLVQPVGSPLSLECTVEGTSNPNLYWYRQAAGRGLQLLFYSVGIGQISSEVPQNLSASRPQDRQFILSSKKLLLSDSGFYLCAWRIRGQETQYFGPGTRLLVL.

The V and J genes are TRBV18 and TRBJ1-1, with D possibly being TRBD1 (6 bases). The CDR3 extends over 13 amino acids. Germline assignment: CDR1 KGHSH and CDR2 LQKENI. Trimming stripped 3 bases from V and 8 bases from J, with 13 bases between. The CDR3 here is CASSPQGGSEAFF. CDR3 sequence (DNA): TGTGCCAGCTCACCCCAAGGGGGATCCGAAGCTTTCTTT.

The chain uses TRBV7-3 and TRBJ2-3; TRBD2 is a possible D gene (7 bases). The V and J ends lost 5 bases and 2 bases respectively, with 14 bases between them. CDR3 length: 15 residues. Germline V gene lookup returns CDR1 SGHTA and CDR2 FQGTGA. As DNA, the CDR3 is TGTGCCAGCAGCCCGGTGGGGGGGGCCACAGATACGCAGTATTTT. As protein: CASSPVGGATDTQYF.

V usage is TRBV7-9 and J usage is TRBJ1-4; tentative D call: TRBD1 (5 bases). CDR1 is SEHNR, CDR2 FQNEAQ, per germline (reference sequence). Trimming left V 4 bases short and J 2 bases short, with 14 bases between. The CDR3 contains 16 residues. In DNA, the CDR3 is TGTGCCAGCAGCTCTCGGGGGACTTTGACTAATGAAAAACTGTTTTTT. Its protein product is CASSSRGTLTNEKLFF.

The rearrangement uses TRBV5-4 and TRBJ2-1; TRBD1 aligns across 9 bases. V was pared by 4 bases and J by 8 bases, with 7 bases of the junction left unmatched. The CDR3 is made up of 14 amino acids. The germline V gene has CDR1 SGHNT and CDR2 YYREEE (reference sequence). DNA of the CDR3: TGTGCCAGCAGCCCCGGGACAGGGTCGCATGAGCAGTTCTTC. This encodes CASSPGTGSHEQFF. Looking up the rest from reference TRBV5-4 and TRBJ2-1 gives the full variable domain: ETGVTQSPTHLIKTRGQQVTLRCSSQSGHNTVSWYQQALGQGPQFIFQYYREEENGRGNFPPRFSGLQFPNYSSELNVNALELDDSALYLCASSPGTGSHEQFFGPGTRLTVL.

The genes are TRBV3-1 (or the pseudogene TRBV3-2) and TRBJ2-7; possibly TRBD1 for D (5 bases). The CDR3 length is 15 residues. Trimming stripped 1 base from V and 3 bases from J, with 13 bases between. Germline CDR1 LGHDT, CDR2 YNNKEL (reference sequence). The CDR3 DNA reads as TGTGCCAGCAGCCAAGGGACACCAACGGACTACGAGCAGTACTTC. Residues: CASSQGTPTDYEQYF.

This clone was seen a handful of times. The chain carries TRBV4-2 and TRBJ1-4; D is unresolved. Per the germline V gene, CDR1 is LGHNA and CDR2 is YNFKEQ. This CDR3 comprises 15 residues. Deletions cut 0 bases from V and 6 bases from J, with 11 bases between. The CDR3, as DNA: TGTGCCAGCAGCCAAGAATCGGGGATTCATGAAAAACTGTTTTTT. As protein: CASSQESGIHEKLFF.

J is TRBJ2-3 and V is TRBV6-5; the D gene is possibly TRBD1 (7 bases). Germline-derived CDR1 and CDR2 are MNHEY and SVGAGI. With 8 bases removed from V and 4 bases from J, the gap between germline ends came to 16 bases. This CDR3 spans 14 amino acids. The CDR3 nucleotides read TGTGCCAGCCGTCGACAGGGAGGCGCAGATACGCAGTATTTT. It translates to CASRRQGGADTQYF.

This chain uses TRBV12-3 or TRBV12-4 with TRBJ2-1; TRBD1 might be the D (5 bases). CDR3 length equals 12 residues. Between the trimmed V and J ends, which lost 5 bases and 9 bases, there was a span of 11 bases. CDR3 nucleotide sequence: TGTGCCAGCAGTCCAGGGTACGCTGAGCAGTTCTTC. Its translation is CASSPGYAEQFF.

In this sample, this clone turned up a few times. The V and J genes are TRBV5-6 and TRBJ1-1, with 9 bases matching TRBD1. Germline CDR1 reads SGHDT; CDR2 reads YYEEEE. V was clipped by 4 bases and J by 3 bases; unmatched bases: 4. The CDR3 runs to 14 residues. The CDR3 DNA sequence: TGTGCCAGCAGCAGGGGACAGGGCGACACTGAAGCTTTCTTT. It specifies CASSRGQGDTEAFF.

This clone was counted once. The CDR3 DNA follows: TGTGCCAGCAGTTACTCAGGGGCCGGCGAGCAGTACTTC. It encodes CASSYSGAGEQYF. J is TRBJ2-7 and V is TRBV6-6; TRBD1 is a possible D gene (5 bases). Germline CDR1 MNHNY, CDR2 SVGAGI (reference sequence). Trimming removed 0 bases from V and 6 bases from J, with 9 bases in between. The CDR3 length is 13 residues.

The CDR3 here is CASRDQGGTNYGYTF. The CDR3 coding sequence is TGTGCCAGTAGAGACCAGGGGGGAACTAACTATGGCTACACCTTC. The chain employs TRBV19 and TRBJ1-2; 7 bases fit TRBD1. Germline trimming cut 6 bases from V and 0 bases from J; bases unmatched to any gene: 7. The CDR3 totals 15 residues. Germline CDR1 LNHDA, CDR2 SQIVND (reference sequence).